The present entry profiles one T cell receptor beta chain with its context. This clone was seen just once. This receptor's antigen is unknown. There are no base qualities to consult, and no much larger clone falls within one base. From cysteine to phenylalanine, the CDR3 is 12 amino acids long. Only the CDR3 portion is preserved as DNA: 36 bases, with reading frame beginning at the first base. Looking up the germline V gene yields CDR1 SGHTA and CDR2 FQGNSA. The trim is 5 bases for V and 6 bases for J, with a gap of 9 bases between the germline ends. This sample stems from a study of Ad26.COV2.S vaccination and SARS-CoV-2 variants (dated by TCRdb to the early 2020s). Regarding the study in general: Vaccine-arm donors were drawn from COV1001, a multicentre, randomized, double-blind, placebo-controlled phase I-IIa trial of Ad26.COV2.S in healthy adults. Trial participants were randomized into five groups of five: low-dose or high-dose Ad26.COV2.S given once or twice, or placebo on both occasions. Ad26.COV2.S was given intramuscularly at 5x10^10 or 1x10^11 viral particles, as a single shot or as two shots 56 days apart. A total of 32 samples were included in the TCR-sequenced set, comprising 19 Ad26.COV2.S vaccine recipients, 5 placebo recipients and 8 SARS-CoV-2 convalescent individuals. TCRbeta repertoire sequencing was used to assess the specificity and breadth of SARS-CoV-2-reactive T cell receptors after Ad26.COV2.S vaccination. Throughout the experiments and outcome assessment, investigators stayed blinded to trial group allocation.

TCRbeta CDR3 regions were sequenced with the immunoSEQ Assay. After extraction, genomic DNA underwent amplification by bias-controlled multiplex PCR, followed by high-throughput sequencing. From the authors' description of their analysis: To quantify the absolute abundance of every unique TCRbeta CDR3 region, sequences were collapsed and filtered. T cell fraction was estimated by normalizing TCRbeta template counts to usable DNA, which was measured by amplifying reference genes present in all nucleated cells. Repertoire TCRs were annotated as SARS-CoV-2-specific by exact matching of V gene, CDR3 amino acid sequence and J gene to a known reactive TCR set. MIRA supplied the reference SARS-CoV-2 TCR set, which was filtered for enrichment in COVID-19-positive ImmuneCODE repertoires so that public or cross-reactive TCRs were removed. Drawing on the MIRA antigens, annotated TCRs were analysed further at the level of specific ORF or position within ORF. Breadth was defined as annotated unique rearrangements over total unique productive rearrangements; depth was the summed frequency of those rearrangements. TCR breadth was compared between groups using two-sided Wilcoxon rank-sum tests. TCRdb carries this immuneACCESS record with in-frame sequences only. Its versions omit some clonotypes, under half of them owing to an unresolved V gene in the studies checked, with the rest unexplained. The D gene and trimming were derived from the DNA, and the V and J assignments and clone size from that table. The table for this sample lists approximately 420,000 clones; around 89% of them were counted only once. Of the sample, less than 4.5% is held by the ten largest clones.

The treatment or condition tag for this specimen amounts to: 19 received Ad26.COV2.S at low or high dose, single or two shots; several received placebo; per-sample allocation not given. For vaccine and placebo recipients, repertoires were sequenced using samples collected on day 63 after the first injection. In Cohort 1b, around 23 adults aged 18-55 years were enrolled at a single site in Boston, USA, between 29 July and 7 August 2020. Ad26.COV2.S was a replication-incompetent adenovirus type 26 vector that expressed a prefusion-stabilized SARS-CoV-2 spike protein derived from the original Wuhan strain. What the work shows at the level of the full study, not this receptor alone: Ad26.COV2.S recipients had higher spike-specific TCR breadth than placebo recipients (P = 0.0014). The study was not powered to compare responses between vaccine doses or regimens. Vaccine and placebo recipients had comparable non-spike TCR breadth, which fits with the vaccine containing only spike. Substantial breadth of spike-specific CD8+ and CD4+ T cell responses was reported after vaccination. It was noted by the authors that total T cell responses may have been underestimated by the TCR breadth and depth analyses.

Source: peripheral blood, taken in a trial of Ad26.COV2.S vaccine versus placebo. Recombination connected TRBV7-2 to TRBJ2-3, with TRBD1 perhaps the D gene, on 6 matching bases. The clonotype originates from a person between 18 and 65 years old who received the Ad26.COV2.S COVID-19 vaccine or a placebo. The CDR3 amino acid sequence is: CASSLQGDTQYF. The sequenced DNA is TGTGCCAGCAGCCTTCAGGGGGATACGCAGTATTTT.